These T cell receptor beta chains were read from a single sample in a study of OX40 agonist ivuxolimab in advanced cancers. Produced via immunoSEQ multiplex PCR; TCRdb's table is partial and in-frame only. The sample includes fewer than 40,000 clones, roughly nine tenths of them seen just once. The specimen was CD4+ or CD8+ T cells sorted from blood, collected in a trial of the OX40 agonist ivuxolimab. The source is an adult with an advanced solid tumor such as melanoma, head and neck, liver or kidney cancer. Each CDR3 is given with its conserved first and last residue. D genes are given only for firm matches. The listing skips clone size in some rows; elsewhere it reads once, few, many or a size class.

D: NA
length: 15
V: TRBV4-1
size: NA
J: TRBJ1-5
CDR3: CASSQMIFSNQPQHF
DNA: TGCGCCAGCAGCCAAATGATTTTTAGCAATCAGCCCCAGCATTTT

D: NA
length: 14
V: TRBV11-2
size: NA
J: TRBJ2-4
CDR3: CATQRDPNQNIQYF
DNA: TGTGCCACCCAGAGAGACCCAAACCAAAACATTCAGTACTTC

D: NA
length: 15
V: TRBV19
size: NA
J: TRBJ2-2
CDR3: CASSTSPGNTGELFF
DNA: TGTGCCAGTAGTACTTCCCCGGGAAACACCGGGGAGCTGTTTTTT

D: NA
length: 16
V: TRBV18
size: NA
J: TRBJ1-4
CDR3: CASSPRQGIANEKLFF
DNA: TGTGCCAGCTCACCACGGCAGGGTATAGCTAATGAAAAACTGTTTTTT

D: NA
length: 12
V: TRBV28
size: NA
J: TRBJ1-5
CDR3: CASSSYGQPQHF
DNA: TGTGCCAGCAGTTCGTATGGTCAGCCCCAGCATTTT

D: TRBD2
length: 20
V: TRBV4-3
size: NA
J: TRBJ2-7
CDR3: CASSQGRASGTFSKSYEQYF
DNA: TGCGCCAGCAGCCAAGGGAGGGCTAGCGGGACATTTTCAAAATCCTACGAGCAGTACTTC

D: NA
length: 16
V: TRBV7-2
size: NA
J: TRBJ1-1
CDR3: CASSLRSGRQNTEAFF
DNA: TGTGCCAGCAGCTTAAGGTCCGGCCGGCAAAACACTGAAGCTTTCTTT

D: TRBD1
length: 15
V: TRBV7-9
size: NA
J: TRBJ1-3
CDR3: CASSSRTGEGNTIYF
DNA: TGTGCCAGCAGCTCCCGGACAGGGGAGGGAAACACCATATATTTT

D: TRBD2
length: 14
V: TRBV15
size: NA
J: TRBJ2-1
CDR3: CATHRGGSGDEQFF
DNA: TGTGCCACCCACCGAGGCGGGAGTGGCGATGAGCAGTTCTTC

D: TRBD2
length: 18
V: TRBV19
size: NA
J: TRBJ2-7
CDR3: CASSRGTAGEGWVREQYF
DNA: TGTGCCAGTAGTCGAGGTACGGCGGGAGAAGGCTGGGTTCGGGAGCAGTACTTC

D: NA
length: 11
V: TRBV6-1
size: NA
J: TRBJ2-1
CDR3: CASSLYNEQFF
DNA: TGTGCCAGCAGTCTCTACAATGAGCAGTTCTTC

D: NA
length: 15
V: TRBV11-2
size: NA
J: TRBJ2-1
CDR3: CASTLDRSSYNEQFF
DNA: TGTGCCAGCACCCTCGACAGGAGCTCCTACAATGAGCAGTTCTTC

D: TRBD1
length: 13
V: TRBV9
size: NA
J: TRBJ2-1
CDR3: CASNRGTSGEQFF
DNA: TGTGCCAGCAACAGGGGGACCAGTGGTGAGCAGTTCTTC

D: TRBD1
length: 17
V: TRBV11-1
size: NA
J: TRBJ1-2
CDR3: CASSSKARDSSSYGYTF
DNA: TGTGCCAGCAGCTCAAAAGCAAGGGACAGCTCTTCCTATGGCTACACCTTC

D: NA
length: 13
V: TRBV19
size: few
J: TRBJ1-2
CDR3: CASKEGGNYGYTF
DNA: TGTGCCAGTAAGGAAGGGGGTAACTATGGCTACACCTTC

D: TRBD1
length: 14
V: TRBV5-1
size: NA
J: TRBJ2-7
CDR3: CASSLGQGSHEQYF
DNA: TGCGCCAGCAGCTTAGGACAGGGCAGCCACGAGCAGTACTTC

D: NA
length: 13
V: TRBV18
size: NA
J: TRBJ2-1
CDR3: CASSPTSSREQFF
DNA: TGTGCCAGCTCACCAACTAGTTCCCGAGAGCAGTTCTTC

D: NA
length: 12
V: TRBV19
size: NA
J: TRBJ2-2
CDR3: CASSSPGGELFF
DNA: TGTGCCAGTAGTTCCCCTGGAGGGGAGCTGTTTTTT

D: NA
length: 11
V: TRBV20-1
size: NA
J: TRBJ2-5
CDR3: CSAYLQETQYF
DNA: TGCAGTGCCTACCTCCAAGAGACCCAGTACTTC

D: NA
length: 13
V: TRBV30
size: NA
J: TRBJ1-4
CDR3: CAWTRDLGEKLFF
DNA: TGTGCCTGGACCCGGGACTTGGGTGAAAAACTGTTTTTT

D: NA
length: 15
V: TRBV9
size: NA
J: TRBJ1-1
CDR3: CASSVGVNRATEAFF
DNA: TGTGCCAGCAGCGTAGGAGTTAACAGGGCCACTGAAGCTTTCTTT

D: NA
length: 15
V: TRBV6-1
size: NA
J: TRBJ2-1
CDR3: CASRRDGTSYNEQFF
DNA: TGTGCCAGCAGGAGGGACGGAACCTCCTACAATGAGCAGTTCTTC

D: TRBD1
length: 14
V: TRBV7-3
size: once
J: TRBJ1-2
CDR3: CASSELGQGAGYTF
DNA: TGTGCCAGCAGCGAGCTGGGACAGGGGGCTGGCTACACCTTC

D: NA
length: 17
V: TRBV28
size: NA
J: TRBJ2-4
CDR3: CASTSPQPGGAKNIQYF
DNA: TGTGCCAGCACCTCCCCCCAACCTGGCGGAGCCAAAAACATTCAGTACTTC

D: NA
length: 15
V: TRBV28
size: NA
J: TRBJ2-2
CDR3: CASRQGHELTGELFF
DNA: TGTGCCAGCAGACAAGGCCATGAGTTAACCGGGGAGCTGTTTTTT

D: TRBD1
length: 19
V: TRBV5-1
size: NA
J: TRBJ2-3
CDR3: CASSFGTGARGGVTDTQYF
DNA: TGCGCCAGCAGCTTCGGGACAGGGGCCCGCGGAGGGGTAACAGATACGCAGTATTTT

D: NA
length: 15
V: TRBV2
size: NA
J: TRBJ1-4
CDR3: CASTLGVGKGEKLFF
DNA: TGTGCCAGCACCTTAGGGGTAGGGAAGGGTGAAAAACTGTTTTTT

D: TRBD1
length: 15
V: TRBV5-1
size: NA
J: TRBJ2-2
CDR3: CASSSLTGEAGELFF
DNA: TGCGCCAGCAGCTCTCTGACAGGGGAGGCCGGGGAGCTGTTTTTT

D: NA
length: 12
V: TRBV19
size: NA
J: TRBJ2-7
CDR3: CASRRGSGEQYF
DNA: TGTGCCAGTAGAAGAGGGTCTGGCGAGCAGTACTTC

D: TRBD1
length: 16
V: TRBV7-9
size: NA
J: TRBJ1-1
CDR3: CASSLTMTGANTEAFF
DNA: TGTGCCAGCAGCCTAACTATGACAGGGGCAAACACTGAAGCTTTCTTT

D: TRBD1
length: 17
V: TRBV7-3
size: few
J: TRBJ1-1
CDR3: CASSLSPRGTELTEAFF
DNA: TGTGCCAGCAGCTTATCGCCCCGCGGGACAGAACTCACTGAAGCTTTCTTT